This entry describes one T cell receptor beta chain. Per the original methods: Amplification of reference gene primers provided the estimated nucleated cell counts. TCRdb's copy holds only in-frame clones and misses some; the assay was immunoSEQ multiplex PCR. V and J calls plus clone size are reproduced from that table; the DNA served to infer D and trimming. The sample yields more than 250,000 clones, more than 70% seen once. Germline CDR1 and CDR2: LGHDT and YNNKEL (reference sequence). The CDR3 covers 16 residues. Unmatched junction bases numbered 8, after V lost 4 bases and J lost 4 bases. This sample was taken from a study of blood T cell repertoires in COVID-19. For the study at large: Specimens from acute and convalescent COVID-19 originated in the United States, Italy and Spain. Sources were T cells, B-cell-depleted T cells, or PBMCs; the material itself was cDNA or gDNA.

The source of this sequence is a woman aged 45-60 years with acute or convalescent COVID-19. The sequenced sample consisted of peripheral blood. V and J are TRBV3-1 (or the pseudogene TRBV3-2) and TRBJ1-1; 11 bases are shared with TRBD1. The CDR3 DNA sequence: TGTGCCAGCAGCCCCCGGACAGGGGGCGCGTTCACTGAAGCTTTCTTT. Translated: CASSPRTGGAFTEAFF.